These 11 T cell receptor beta chains share one sample of origin, sequenced in a study of CD8+ T cells in alopecia areata. Treatment meaning: oral pan-JAK inhibitor, 5-10 mg twice daily. cDNA prepared by RNA extraction and subsequent reverse transcription served as the template for sequencing. Generated by immunoSEQ multiplex PCR, the TCRdb table keeps only in-frame clones and is missing some. The table lists roughly 210,000 clones, around 43% of them singletons. Sequencing used CD4+ T cells sorted from blood, obtained between weeks 36 and 40, from a patient treated with tofacitinib. These receptors all come from a human donor with alopecia areata.

This clone was recorded at least ten times. V gene TRBV29-1 combines with J gene TRBJ2-5; D may match TRBD1 or TRBD2 (6 bases each). Trimming took off 7 bases at V and 2 bases at J, with 14 bases between the two ends. The CDR3 sequence is 13 residues long. From germline, CDR1 is SQVTM and CDR2 ANQGSEA. The CDR3 spells CSGGGGLQETQYF. The CDR3 DNA reads TGCAGCGGAGGGGGAGGCCTTCAAGAGACCCAGTACTTC. The whole variable domain, filled in from reference TRBV29-1 and TRBJ2-5, reads SAVISQKPSRDICQRGTSLTIQCQVDSQVTMMFWYRQQPGQSLTLIATANQGSEATYESGFVIDKFPISRPNLTFSTLTVSNMSPEDSSIYLCSGGGGLQETQYFGPGTRLLVL.

This clone has just one count. This chain connects TRBV30 to TRBJ1-1; 7 nucleotides agree with TRBD1. V lost 3 bases, J lost 4 bases, and 5 bases stayed unmatched. Germline CDR1 is GTSNPN and CDR2 is SVGIG (reference sequence). The CDR3 contains 13 residues. In DNA, the CDR3 is TGTGCCTGGAGAGCGTCAGGGGGCACTGAAGCTTTCTTT. It yields the protein CAWRASGGTEAFF.

Ten or more counts support this clone. V usage is TRBV28 and J usage is TRBJ2-2; the match to TRBD1 covers 10 bases. The CDR3 spans 15 residues. V trimming: 3 bases; J trimming: 6 bases; junction bases outside the gene matches: 4. Germline V CDR1 and CDR2: MDHEN, SYDVKM. The CDR3 here is CASSLTGGGSGELFF. In DNA form, the CDR3 reads TGTGCCAGCAGTTTGACAGGGGGCGGATCCGGGGAGCTGTTTTTT. Full variable domain (remainder filled in from reference TRBV28 and TRBJ2-2): DVKVTQSSRYLVKRTGEKVFLECVQDMDHENMFWYRQDPGLGLRLIYFSYDVKMKEKGDIPEGYSVSREKKERFSLILESASTNQTSMYLCASSLTGGGSGELFFGEGSRLTVL.

This clone was observed a single time. The V gene is TRBV18, the J gene TRBJ2-1; TRBD2 agrees at 12 bases. The CDR3 runs to 15 residues. Trimming took 3 bases from V and 7 from J; bases not matched to a gene: 4. CDR1 KGHSH and CDR2 LQKENI come from the germline V gene. The CDR3 spells CASSPRLAGENEQFF. The DNA of the CDR3 is TGTGCCAGCTCACCCCGACTAGCGGGAGAGAATGAGCAGTTCTTC.

This clone appeared a few times. J is TRBJ2-1 and V is TRBV19; 10 positions match TRBD2. This CDR3 is built from 15 residues. CDR1 is LNHDA, CDR2 SQIVND, per germline (reference sequence). After removal of 7 bases from V and 7 bases from J, the junction contained 10 bases not matched to a gene. CDR3 in DNA: TGTGCCAGTACTAGGACTAGCGGAGCGGGTAATGAGCAGTTCTTC. This codes for CASTRTSGAGNEQFF.

This clone appeared many times. This same CDR3 is encoded by further DNA sequences in the sample. The chain carries TRBV28 and TRBJ1-2, with 7 bases lining up with TRBD1. After removal of 1 base from V and 2 bases from J, the junction contained 4 bases not matched to a gene. CDR3 size: 15 residues. Per the germline V gene, CDR1 is MDHEN and CDR2 is SYDVKM. CDR3 protein: CASSLSPRGNYGYTF. CDR3 nucleotides: TGTGCCAGCAGTTTATCCCCCAGGGGGAACTATGGCTACACCTTC.

V is TRBV15 and J is TRBJ2-1; D unresolved. This CDR3 comprises 16 residues. V dropped 1 base and J dropped 6 bases, with 16 bases sitting between them. Germline V gives CDR1 LNHNV, CDR2 YYDKDF (reference sequence). DNA for the CDR3: TGTGCCACCAGCAGAGCCCGCATTAGGGTTGCCAATGAGCAGTTCTTC. The encoded protein is CATSRARIRVANEQFF.

This clone occurred many times. Other nucleotide sequences in the sample specify the same CDR3. This chain connects TRBV28 to TRBJ2-3; possible D gene TRBD2, 6 bases. CDR3 length equals 15 residues. V lost 6 bases and J 4 bases, leaving 17 bases between the germline ends. Germline CDR1 MDHEN, CDR2 SYDVKM. CDR3 loop: CASRGRGGSSDTQYF. DNA for the CDR3: TGTGCCAGCAGGGGGCGGGGCGGGTCTTCAGATACGCAGTATTTT.

V is TRBV15 and J is TRBJ2-1; no firm D call. From germline, CDR1 is LNHNV and CDR2 YYDKDF (reference sequence). The CDR3 spans 17 residues. Trimming stripped 1 base from V and 3 bases from J, with 16 bases between. The CDR3 region is CATSRVPRWLGYNEQFF. CDR3 coding DNA: TGTGCCACCAGCAGAGTCCCCCGATGGCTCGGCTACAATGAGCAGTTCTTC.

This clone has more than one count but fewer than ten. This sequence joins TRBV6-6 and TRBJ2-2; 10 bases are a match to TRBD2. The trim removed 10 bases at V and 5 bases at J, leaving 10 bases unmatched. This CDR3 region has 15 residues. Looked up from germline, CDR1 is MNHNY and CDR2 is SVGAGI (reference sequence). The CDR3 loop reads CATKWLAGETGELFF. In DNA, the CDR3 is TGTGCCACCAAATGGCTAGCGGGAGAAACCGGGGAGCTGTTTTTT.

The chain joins TRBV6-5 to TRBJ2-5; the D is unclear. The V end was cut by 6 bases, the J end by 3 bases, with 14 bases between. Germline assignment: CDR1 MNHEY and CDR2 SVGAGI. The CDR3 is 14 amino acids. CDR3 residues: CASSLLGREETQYF. CDR3 coding DNA: TGTGCCAGCAGCCTCCTAGGCAGAGAAGAGACCCAGTACTTC.